This is a list of T cell receptor beta chains from one sample in a study of PD-1 blockade in classical Hodgkin lymphoma. TCRdb's table, derived via immunoSEQ multiplex PCR, lists solely in-frame clones and lacks some. Here the sample spans nearly 35,000 clones, about 89% being singletons. The sample was CD4+ T cells from blood. These receptors originate from a human donor with classical Hodgkin lymphoma. Each CDR3 is given with its conserved first and last residue. D genes are given only for firm matches. Size values are once, few and many counts, or a class for expanded clones, and some rows have none.

V gene	J gene	clone size	D gene	CDR3 DNA	CDR3 protein
TRBV7-9	TRBJ1-6	NA	TRBD1	TGTGCCAGCAGCCCGCCCAAAAATTCCGGGACAGGGAACGGCTCACCCCTCCACTTT	CASSPPKNSGTGNGSPLHF
TRBV18	TRBJ2-1	NA	NA	TGTGCCAGCTCACCAGGATATGAGCAGTTCTTC	CASSPGYEQFF
TRBV4-2	TRBJ1-1	NA	TRBD1	TGTGCCAGCAGCCGCGGCCAGGGGGGTGGGGGTATTGAAGCTTTCTTT	CASSRGQGGGGIEAFF
TRBV6-5	TRBJ2-2	NA	NA	TGTGCCAGCACCCGTGTAGGGCCCGGGGAGCTGTTTTTT	CASTRVGPGELFF
TRBV2	TRBJ2-7	few	NA	TGTGCCAGCAGTGAGGGGGCGATCGAGCAGTACTTC	CASSEGAIEQYF
TRBV5-1	TRBJ1-4	NA	NA	TGCGCCACCTCTCCCGGAACAAGCACTAATGAAAAACTGTTTTTT	CATSPGTSTNEKLFF
TRBV4-1	TRBJ1-2	NA	NA	TGCGCCAGCAGCCAAGGGTGGGCTCCGGCTGGCTACACCTTC	CASSQGWAPAGYTF
TRBV25-1	TRBJ1-5	few	TRBD1	TGTGCCAGCCAGGGACAGTGGTATCAGCCCCAGCATTTT	CASQGQWYQPQHF
TRBV18	TRBJ2-4	NA	TRBD1	TGTGCCAGCTCGTCCGGGACAGGGAACATTCAGTACTTC	CASSSGTGNIQYF
TRBV5-1	TRBJ2-7	NA	TRBD2	TGCGCCAGCACCCTTGGGCTAGCGGGATTCAGCTCCTACGAGCAGTACTTC	CASTLGLAGFSSYEQYF
TRBV28	TRBJ2-2	NA	NA	TGTGCCAGCCTCGAGATGGGCCACATTAACACCGGGGAGCTGTTTTTT	CASLEMGHINTGELFF
TRBV5-1	TRBJ2-2	NA	NA	TGCGCCAGCAGCTTGGGGCTGGTAGCGGAGAACACCGGGGAGCTGTTTTTT	CASSLGLVAENTGELFF
TRBV11-2	TRBJ1-5	NA	NA	TGTGCCAGCAGCGGAGGGCCCAATCAGCCCCAGCATTTT	CASSGGPNQPQHF
TRBV6-5	TRBJ1-1	NA	NA	TGTGCCAGCAGTTACTCAGGGAAGGGAACTGAAGCTTTCTTT	CASSYSGKGTEAFF
TRBV5-5	TRBJ1-1	NA	NA	TGTGCCAGCAGCTTGGTGGGCAGTCGGACTGAAGCTTTCTTT	CASSLVGSRTEAFF
TRBV5-1	TRBJ1-2	NA	NA	TGCGCCAGCAGCTTGGGATACTATGGCTACACCTTC	CASSLGYYGYTF
TRBV18	TRBJ2-1	NA	TRBD1	TGTGCCAGCTCACTATCGGACAGGTTAACCTACAATGAGCAGTTCTTC	CASSLSDRLTYNEQFF
TRBV7-2	TRBJ2-5	NA	NA	TGTGCCAGCAGCCCGTTTGAACAGGGGGGGAAAGAGACCCAGTACTTC	CASSPFEQGGKETQYF
TRBV11-2	TRBJ2-1	NA	TRBD1	TGTGCCAGCAGCACAGGGGAAGCCGTCAATGAGCAGTTCTTC	CASSTGEAVNEQFF
TRBV19	TRBJ2-7	NA	NA	TGTGCCAGTAGTATAAAAGGGGACGAGCAGTACTTC	CASSIKGDEQYF
TRBV29-1	TRBJ1-1	NA	NA	TGCAGCGTTTCCGGGGGGCTCGGAGGGACTGAAGCTTTCTTT	CSVSGGLGGTEAFF
TRBV11-2	TRBJ2-2	NA	TRBD2	TGTGCCAGCAGCCGAGGGACTAGCGGGAGCGGGTGGGTCGGGGAGCTGTTTTTT	CASSRGTSGSGWVGELFF
TRBV12-5	TRBJ1-2	few	NA	TGTGCTAGTGGTAGTGGGGGGGAAGGTGGCTACACCTTC	CASGSGGEGGYTF
TRBV2	TRBJ2-5	NA	TRBD2	TGTGCCAGCAGCCGGACTAGCGGGATGGAGACCCAGTACTTC	CASSRTSGMETQYF
TRBV7-2	TRBJ1-2	once	TRBD1	TGTGCCAGCAGCCCAGACCGACAGGGGGCGCGTCGGGCCTATGGCTACACCTTC	CASSPDRQGARRAYGYTF
TRBV6-1	TRBJ2-3	NA	NA	TGTGCCAGCAGTGGCGTGAGCCGGGCGAGTGACACAGATACGCAGTATTTT	CASSGVSRASDTDTQYF
TRBV19	TRBJ1-2	NA	NA	TGTGCCAGTAGTATAGCTCACGGGCCAGGCTATGGCTACACCTTC	CASSIAHGPGYGYTF
TRBV2	TRBJ2-3	NA	NA	TGTGCCAGCAGCATGTCTTCACCCCCCACAGATACGCAGTATTTT	CASSMSSPPTDTQYF
TRBV28	TRBJ2-1	once	NA	TGTGCCAGCAGTTTACGGGGGGGACAGGGACGGTTCAATGAGCAGTTCTTC	CASSLRGGQGRFNEQFF
TRBV7-2	TRBJ2-1	NA	NA	TGTGCCAGCAGCTGGAGCTCCTACAATGAGCAGTTCTTC	CASSWSSYNEQFF
TRBV6-5	TRBJ2-7	NA	TRBD1	TGTGCCAGCAGCCCCGGGACAGTTAAAGAGCAGTACTTC	CASSPGTVKEQYF
TRBV2	TRBJ2-4	NA	NA	TGTGCCAGCATGGTGGGACCTATAAACATTCAGTACTTC	CASMVGPINIQYF
TRBV5-1	TRBJ1-1	NA	NA	TGCGCCAGCAGCTACGGACACCTGAACACTGAAGCTTTCTTT	CASSYGHLNTEAFF
TRBV18	TRBJ2-7	NA	TRBD1	TGTGCCAGCTCACCAGGACAGGTTTCCTACGAGCAGTACTTC	CASSPGQVSYEQYF
TRBV2	TRBJ2-2	NA	NA	TGTGCCAGCAGGTGGGGGGCCGGGGGGCGTAGCACCGGGGAGCTGTTTTTT	CASRWGAGGRSTGELFF
TRBV7-4	TRBJ2-7	NA	TRBD1	TGTGCCAGCAGTTTAGACAGGGTGGTACATTACGAGCAGTACTTC	CASSLDRVVHYEQYF
TRBV4-2	TRBJ1-5	NA	NA	TGTGCCAGCAGCCAAGGTCCCCAGCCCCAGCATTTT	CASSQGPQPQHF
TRBV6-1	TRBJ2-3	NA	TRBD2	TGTGCCGGCCTGACTAGCGGGGGGACTACAGATACGCAGTATTTT	CAGLTSGGTTDTQYF
TRBV5-4	TRBJ2-5	NA	NA	TGTGCCAGCACCCTCGGAGGCGGGGCCCCAGAGACCCAGTACTTC	CASTLGGGAPETQYF
TRBV18	TRBJ1-1	NA	NA	TGTGCCAGCTCACGGGACGAAGCGGGGGGGGATGGAGCTTTCTTT	CASSRDEAGGDGAFF
TRBV5-5	TRBJ1-2	NA	NA	TGTGCCAGCAGCTTAGACAGTGGCGGCTACACCTTC	CASSLDSGGYTF
TRBV7-2	TRBJ2-7	NA	NA	TGTGCCAGCAGCCCACCTAATCGGGGCGAGCAGTACTTC	CASSPPNRGEQYF
TRBV7-9	TRBJ2-7	NA	NA	TGTGCCAGCAGCCACGCTGGAATGGGACAGCAGTACTTC	CASSHAGMGQQYF
TRBV5-6	TRBJ2-1	once	NA	TGTGCCAGCAGCTTGGCCTCGAGTTCCTACACCCAGCAGTTCTTC	CASSLASSSYTQQFF
TRBV30	TRBJ2-2	once	NA	TGTGCCTGGAGTGAATACACCGGGGAGCTGTTTTTT	CAWSEYTGELFF
TRBV6-1	TRBJ2-6	NA	NA	TGTGCCAGCAGTGATAGAAGTCGAGGGGCCTCTGGGGCCAACGTCCTGACTTTC	CASSDRSRGASGANVLTF
TRBV11-3	TRBJ2-1	NA	NA	TGTGCCAGCAGCTTAGGGGGGCCGCTCAGCTCCTACAATGAGCAGTTCTTC	CASSLGGPLSSYNEQFF
TRBV5-1	TRBJ2-1	NA	NA	TGCGCCAGCAGCTTGGGCGTATACAATGAGCAGTTCTTC	CASSLGVYNEQFF
TRBV19	TRBJ2-5	NA	NA	TGTGCCAGTAGTATAGTCTGGGGGCTCGAGACCCAGTACTTC	CASSIVWGLETQYF
TRBV6-4	TRBJ1-6	NA	NA	TGTGCCAGCAGTGACTCGGTCTCGGGGTCCGCTAATAATTCACCCCTCCACTTT	CASSDSVSGSANNSPLHF
TRBV2	TRBJ1-4	NA	NA	TGTGCCAGCACTTCCCACCGGGGGGAAAAACTGTTTTTT	CASTSHRGEKLFF